This is a list of T cell receptor beta chains from one sample in a study of T cells in Graves' hyperthyroidism and ophthalmopathy. MiXCR, run by TCRdb on the multiplex PCR reads, gives a single entry per CDR3 protein. The data hold about 350,000 distinct CDR3 sequences, with about 14% observed a single time. The sample comprised blood. All receptors come from a woman in her twenties or thirties with Graves' hyperthyroidism. CDR3s include the opening cysteine and the closing phenylalanine or tryptophan. D genes are given only for firm matches. Clone size is stated in some rows and not others, as once, few, many or a class when expanded.

J gene	clone size	V gene	D gene	CDR3 DNA	CDR3 protein
TRBJ2-7	many	TRBV12-3/TRBV12-4	.	TGTGCCAGCAGTGGGGCCTCACTAGGGGAGTACGAGCAGTACTTC	CASSGASLGEYEQYF
TRBJ2-5	many	TRBV2	.	TGTGCCAGCTCTACTTCCGGGACACACAAAGGGGAGACCCAGTACTTC	CASSTSGTHKGETQYF
TRBJ2-1	few	TRBV5-4	.	TGTGCCAGCAGGGAGACGGCGAACAATGAGCAGTTCTTC	CASRETANNEQFF
TRBJ2-1	few	TRBV24-1	.	TGTGCCACCAGTGATCGTAAAGAAAACAATGAGCAGTTCTTC	CATSDRKENNEQFF
TRBJ1-2	many	TRBV28	TRBD1	TGTGCCAGCAGTTTTGCCGGGACAGGGGGTAGTTATGGCTACACCTTC	CASSFAGTGGSYGYTF
TRBJ1-2	many	TRBV7-9	TRBD1	TGTGCCAGCAGGGACACAGGGGCGTCTATTCTCCATGGCTACACCTTC	CASRDTGASILHGYTF
TRBJ2-7	many	TRBV5-1	.	TGCGCCAGCAGCCGAATAGTGAGCTCCTACGAGCAGTACTTC	CASSRIVSSYEQYF
TRBJ2-7	.	TRBV7-9	TRBD1	TGTGCCAGCAGCTCCGGGACAGCGGATGCGCAGTACTTC	CASSSGTADAQYF
TRBJ2-4	many	TRBV28	TRBD1	TGTGCCAGCAGTTCGGGACAGGGGCGAAACATTCAGTACTTC	CASSSGQGRNIQYF
TRBJ2-3	many	TRBV11-2	.	TGTGCCAGCAGCTTGGGGGCCTTAACAGATACGCAGTATTTT	CASSLGALTDTQYF
TRBJ1-2	.	TRBV30	.	TGTGCCTCAGCAGGTGGGGGCGGCTATGGCTACACCTTC	CASAGGGGYGYTF
TRBJ1-4	many	TRBV7-2	.	TGTGCCAGCAGCCCTTGGGGGGGCGGATATGAAAAACTGTTTTTT	CASSPWGGGYEKLFF
TRBJ2-7	.	TRBV30	.	TGTGCCTGGAGTGTACAAGGGGGTGCTTACGAGCAGTACTTC	CAWSVQGGAYEQYF
TRBJ2-7	few	TRBV6-5	TRBD1	TGTGCCAGCGGTTTTGGGACAGGGGTTAACGAGCAGTACTTC	CASGFGTGVNEQYF
TRBJ1-5	many	TRBV2	TRBD1	TGTGCCAGCACCGAGAAGGACAGGGGGCCGCTCGCTCCGAGCAATCAGCCCCAGCATTTT	CASTEKDRGPLAPSNQPQHF
TRBJ2-5	many	TRBV28	.	TGTGCCAGCAGTTTACCAGGTCAGGAGACCCAGTACTTC	CASSLPGQETQYF
TRBJ1-5	.	TRBV5-6	.	TGTGCCAGCAGCACTGGACGTCGCAATCAGCCCCAGCATTTT	CASSTGRRNQPQHF
TRBJ2-2	few	TRBV10-2	.	TGCGCCAGCAGTGTTGGGGCAGCTTCTTACACCGGGGAGCTGTTTTTT	CASSVGAASYTGELFF
TRBJ2-1	few	TRBV18	.	TGTGCCAGCTCCCGTTATGGGACCCAGAACGCGGATGAGCAGTTCTTC	CASSRYGTQNADEQFF
TRBJ1-5	many	TRBV28	.	TGTGCCAGCAGTTTAAGGGCGAGTTCTCAGCCCCAGCATTTT	CASSLRASSQPQHF
TRBJ1-2	many	TRBV7-2	TRBD1	TGTGCCAGCAGCGACAGGGGAAACTATGGCTACACCTTC	CASSDRGNYGYTF
TRBJ2-2	.	TRBV29-1	TRBD1	TGCAGCGTTGGGAATGAGGGGGCGAGCACCGGGGAGCTGTTTTTT	CSVGNEGASTGELFF
TRBJ2-2	many	TRBV28	.	TGTGCCAGCAGTTTAAGGCGATCCGGGGAGCTGTTTTTT	CASSLRRSGELFF
TRBJ2-5	few	TRBV12-3/TRBV12-4	TRBD2	TGTGCCAGCAGTTTAGTCCCAGCGGGAGGTCTTGATGGAGAGACCCAGTACTTC	CASSLVPAGGLDGETQYF
TRBJ2-2	.	TRBV19	.	TGTGCCAGTAAGGTTGCGGGACGGGCTACCGGGGAGCTGTTTTTT	CASKVAGRATGELFF
TRBJ2-7	.	TRBV28	.	TGTGCCAGCAGTTCCCCCCCGTGGAAGGAGCAGTACTTC	CASSSPPWKEQYF
TRBJ2-1	many	TRBV6-1	TRBD2	TGTGCCAGCAGTGGGGGACTAGCGTCGACCAATGAGCAGTTCTTC	CASSGGLASTNEQFF
TRBJ2-5	few	TRBV5-5	.	TGTGCCAGCAGCTTGGCCTCTACGACGGAGACCCAGTACTTC	CASSLASTTETQYF
TRBJ2-5	.	TRBV7-6	TRBD1	TGTGCCAGCAGCTTCCGGGACAGGGTCTCCCAAGAGACCCAGTACTTC	CASSFRDRVSQETQYF
TRBJ2-3	.	TRBV25-1	TRBD2	TGTACCAGTAGTGAGGGACTAGCGGGGGGTGAGGATACGCAGTATTTT	CTSSEGLAGGEDTQYF
TRBJ1-3	once	TRBV4-1	.	TGCGCCAGCAGCCAAGATGAGTGGGGCTATCGCGGGGCGTATGGAAACACCATATATTTT	CASSQDEWGYRGAYGNTIYF
TRBJ2-3	.	TRBV28	.	TGTGCCAGCAGTATACCAGGGAGCACAGATACGCAGTATTTT	CASSIPGSTDTQYF
TRBJ1-1	few	TRBV25-1	TRBD1	TGTGCCAGCAGTCACCCGACAGGGGGCGAGGCTGAAGCTTTCTTT	CASSHPTGGEAEAFF